These 7 T cell receptor beta chains originate from one sample sequenced in a study of T cell repertoires in cytomegalovirus infection. TCRdb reprocessed the reads with MiXCR, giving one entry per CDR3 protein. Of about 740,000 distinct CDR3 sequences listed, roughly 36% are singletons. Sequenced input: PBMCs. These receptors originate from a human donor in good health (CMV status not recorded). Some clones in this sample may be carry-over from other donors' samples.

The genes are TRBV11-1 and TRBJ2-3; 14 bases are a match to TRBD2. Germline V gene sequence: CDR1 SGHAT, CDR2 FQDESV (reference sequence). The CDR3 covers 14 residues. The J segment lost 5 bases and the V segment lost 10 bases, leaving 5 bases of the junction unmatched. The CDR3 DNA follows: TGTGCCACCGGGACTAGCGGGAGTCAAGATACGCAGTATTTT. Translated: CATGTSGSQDTQYF.

The chain employs TRBV11-1 and TRBJ1-2, with no clear D. V was pared by 5 bases and J by 6 bases, with 10 bases between. The CDR3 is 12 residues long. CDR1 and CDR2 from the germline V gene are SGHAT and FQDESV (reference sequence). The CDR3 region has the DNA TGTGCCAGCAGCATTTCGGGAGATGGCTACACCTTC. Translating it yields CASSISGDGYTF.

The table lists this clonotype with many counts. The J gene is TRBJ1-4, the V gene TRBV19; TRBD1 agrees at 7 bases. CDR1 is LNHDA and CDR2 is SQIVND in the germline V gene (reference sequence). V shed 8 bases, J shed 0 bases, and the junction held 3 bases outside the gene matches. CDR3 length: 14 residues. The chain's CDR3 is CASGTAATNEKLFF. Written as DNA, the CDR3 is TGTGCCAGTGGGACAGCCGCAACTAATGAAAAACTGTTTTTT.

The rearrangement joins TRBV10-3 to TRBJ1-1; a weak D match, TRBD1 (6 bases). Deletions cut 3 bases from V and 4 bases from J, with 21 bases between. Germline CDR1 and CDR2: ENHRY and SYGVKD. This CDR3 has 17 amino acids. The CDR3 spells CAISDGSRGAGSTEAFF. The CDR3 nucleotides read TGTGCCATCAGTGATGGCTCGAGGGGGGCGGGTAGCACTGAAGCTTTCTTT.

The V and J genes are TRBV28 and TRBJ1-1, with a possible D match to TRBD1 (6 bases). Trimming stripped 10 bases from V and 2 bases from J, with 11 bases between. The CDR3 is 12 amino acids. Germline V CDR1 and CDR2: MDHEN, SYDVKM. CDR3 protein: CANRDFNTEAFF. CDR3 sequence (DNA): TGTGCCAACAGGGACTTCAACACTGAAGCTTTCTTT.

Concerning this clonotype: A read error is possible here, since a much larger clone lies one base away. V usage is TRBV6-5 and J usage is TRBJ2-7; TRBD2 agrees at 7 bases. Germline CDR1 MNHEY, CDR2 SVGAGI. Losses at the gene ends were 6 bases for V and 3 bases for J; bases not matched to a gene: 17. CDR3 length: 17 residues. The CDR3: CASSSTGGSGPGYEQYF. CDR3 DNA sequence: TGTGCCAGCAGCTCGACTGGCGGGAGTGGACCAGGCTACGAGCAGTACTTC.

For this clonotype: A single base separates this from a much larger clone, so it may be a read error. The V call is TRBV12-3 or TRBV12-4, the J call TRBJ1-1; maybe TRBD1 (6 bases). The ends were cut back, 6 bases at V and 4 bases at J, with 18 bases in the middle. The CDR3 is 15 residues long. CDR3 DNA: TGTGCCAGCAGGTTGGCAGGGGCCCGGGGCACTGAAGCTTTCTTT. It translates to CASRLAGARGTEAFF.